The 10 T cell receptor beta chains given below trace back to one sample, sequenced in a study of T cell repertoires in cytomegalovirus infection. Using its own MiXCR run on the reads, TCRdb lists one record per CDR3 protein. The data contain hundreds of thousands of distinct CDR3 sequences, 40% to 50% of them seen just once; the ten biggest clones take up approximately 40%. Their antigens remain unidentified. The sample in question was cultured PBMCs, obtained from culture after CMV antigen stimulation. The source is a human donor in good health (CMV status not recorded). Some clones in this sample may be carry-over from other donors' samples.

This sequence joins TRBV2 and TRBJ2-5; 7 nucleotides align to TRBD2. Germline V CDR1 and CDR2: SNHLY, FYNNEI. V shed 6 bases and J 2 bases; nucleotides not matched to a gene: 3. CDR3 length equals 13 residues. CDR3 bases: TGTGCCAGCAGCGTTAGCGGGCAAGAGACCCAGTACTTC. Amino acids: CASSVSGQETQYF.

The CDR3 DNA reads TGTGCCAGCAGTTACGGTCGAGCGGGAGGGCGGGAGCAGTACTTC. Encoded protein: CASSYGRAGGREQYF. This chain connects TRBV6-2 or TRBV6-3 to TRBJ2-7; 10 bases map to TRBD2. The CDR3 is 15 amino acids. V was pared by 2 bases and J by 7 bases, with 8 bases of the junction left unmatched. Germline V lookup: CDR1 MNHEY, CDR2 SVGEGT.

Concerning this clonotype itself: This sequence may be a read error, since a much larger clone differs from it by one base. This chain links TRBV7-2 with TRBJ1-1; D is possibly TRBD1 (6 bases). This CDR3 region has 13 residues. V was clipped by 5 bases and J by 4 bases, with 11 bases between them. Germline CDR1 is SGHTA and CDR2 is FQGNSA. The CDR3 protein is CASSQGLCTEAFF. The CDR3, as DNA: TGTGCCAGCAGCCAGGGGCTGTGCACTGAAGCTTTCTTT.

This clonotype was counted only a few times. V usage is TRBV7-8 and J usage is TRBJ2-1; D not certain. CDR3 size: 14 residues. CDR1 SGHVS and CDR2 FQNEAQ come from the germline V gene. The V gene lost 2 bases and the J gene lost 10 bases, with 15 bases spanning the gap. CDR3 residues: CASSLKDLVGEQFF. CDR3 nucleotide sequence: TGTGCCAGCAGCTTAAAGGACCTGGTGGGCGAGCAGTTCTTC. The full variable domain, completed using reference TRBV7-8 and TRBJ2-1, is GAGVSQSPRYKVAKRGQDVALRCDPISGHVSLFWYQQALGQGPEFLTYFQNEAQLDKSGLPSDRFFAERPEGSVSTLKIQRTQQEDSAVYLCASSLKDLVGEQFFGPGTRLTVL.

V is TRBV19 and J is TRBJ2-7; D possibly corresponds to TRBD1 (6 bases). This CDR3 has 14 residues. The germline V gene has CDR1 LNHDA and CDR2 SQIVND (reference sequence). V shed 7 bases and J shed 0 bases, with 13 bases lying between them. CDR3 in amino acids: CASTPTGISYEQYF. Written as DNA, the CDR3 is TGTGCCAGTACCCCCACAGGGATCTCCTACGAGCAGTACTTC.

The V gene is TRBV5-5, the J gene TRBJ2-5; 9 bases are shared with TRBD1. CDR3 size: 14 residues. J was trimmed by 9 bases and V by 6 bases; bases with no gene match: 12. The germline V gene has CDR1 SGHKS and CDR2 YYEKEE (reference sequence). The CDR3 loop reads CASTAWGQGVSQYF. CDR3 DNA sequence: TGTGCCAGCACCGCCTGGGGACAGGGAGTTTCCCAGTACTTC.

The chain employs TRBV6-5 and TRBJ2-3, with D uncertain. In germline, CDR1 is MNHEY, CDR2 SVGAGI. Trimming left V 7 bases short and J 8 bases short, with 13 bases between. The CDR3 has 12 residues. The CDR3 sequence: CASNPRWGTQYF. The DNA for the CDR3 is TGTGCCAGCAACCCAAGATGGGGTACGCAGTATTTT.

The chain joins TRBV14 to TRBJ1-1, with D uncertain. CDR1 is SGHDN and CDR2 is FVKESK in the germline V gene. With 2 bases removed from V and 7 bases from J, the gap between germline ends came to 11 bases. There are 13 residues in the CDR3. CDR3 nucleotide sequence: TGTGCCAGCAGCCAATGGGGTTTCAATGAAGCTTTCTTT. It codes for CASSQWGFNEAFF.

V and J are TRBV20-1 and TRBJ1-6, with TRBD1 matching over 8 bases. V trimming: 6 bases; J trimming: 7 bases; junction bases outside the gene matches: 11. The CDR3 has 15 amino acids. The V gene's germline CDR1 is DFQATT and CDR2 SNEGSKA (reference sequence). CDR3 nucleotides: TGCAGTGCGCAGTCGACAGGGGTAGGGAATTCACCCCTCCACTTT. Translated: CSAQSTGVGNSPLHF.

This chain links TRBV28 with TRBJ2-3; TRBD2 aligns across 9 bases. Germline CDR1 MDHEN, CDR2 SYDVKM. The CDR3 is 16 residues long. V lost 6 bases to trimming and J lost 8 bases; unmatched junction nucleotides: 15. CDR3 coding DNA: TGTGCCAGCAGCTCCCTGGGGGCGGGAGGGCCGGTTACGCAGTATTTT. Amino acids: CASSSLGAGGPVTQYF.